What follows are 28 T cell receptor beta chains derived from one specimen sequenced in a study of cytomegalovirus exposure and HLA in healthy donors. The PCR was carried out with 60 Vbeta primers and 13 Jbeta primers. The table came from immunoSEQ multiplex PCR; TCRdb's copy has only in-frame clones and leaves some out. The sample lists under 150,000 clones; approximately 85% were seen once. Sequencing was done on a sample of PBMCs. The receptors derive from a woman younger than 45 in good health and CMV-seropositive.

J is TRBJ1-5 and V is TRBV2; D is possibly TRBD1 (5 bases). Per the germline V gene, CDR1 is SNHLY and CDR2 is FYNNEI. The CDR3 has 15 amino acids. V gave up 4 bases and J gave up 1 base, with 11 bases separating them. The CDR3 here is CASSARAGSNQPQHF. CDR3 bases: TGTGCCAGCAGTGCCCGGGCAGGGAGCAATCAGCCCCAGCATTTT.

The CDR3 protein is CASSLLAARGGELFF. In nucleotides, the CDR3 is TGTGCCAGCAGTTTACTAGCGGCCCGTGGCGGGGAGCTGTTTTTT. This chain connects TRBV2 to TRBJ2-2; 8 bases agree with TRBD2. The V gene's germline CDR1 is SNHLY and CDR2 FYNNEI. This CDR3 region has 15 residues. The V gene end was trimmed by 5 bases and the J gene end by 7 bases; junction bases not matched to a gene: 9.

The gene calls are TRBV13 and TRBJ1-1; a possible D gene is TRBD1 (5 bases). Trimming took off 3 bases at V and 8 bases at J, with 16 bases between the two ends. Germline V CDR1 and CDR2: PRHDT, FYEKMQ (reference sequence). CDR3 length: 14 residues. Written as DNA, the CDR3 is TGTGCCAGCAGCTTGGGGACTTTTACCGGGGAAGCTTTCTTT. Protein: CASSLGTFTGEAFF.

The chain couples TRBV7-9 to TRBJ1-5; the D gene is possibly TRBD1 (6 bases). The CDR3 covers 14 residues. CDR1 is SEHNR and CDR2 is FQNEAQ in the germline V gene (reference sequence). V lost 4 bases and J 2 bases, leaving 9 bases between the germline ends. CDR3 sequence: CASSSRQGNQPQHF. The DNA for the CDR3 is TGTGCCAGCAGCTCCCGACAGGGCAATCAGCCCCAGCATTTT.

This clone was counted a single time. V usage is TRBV27 and J usage is TRBJ2-7, with TRBD1 matching over 8 bases. Germline lookup yields CDR1 MNHEY and CDR2 SMNVEV (reference sequence). This CDR3 has 14 residues. V gave up 2 bases and J gave up 2 bases; unmatched junction bases: 2. The CDR3 coding sequence is TGTGCCAGCAGTTTACGACAGGGGACCTACGAGCAGTACTTC. Translated: CASSLRQGTYEQYF.

This clone is a singleton in its sample. The V gene is TRBV5-4, the J gene TRBJ2-7, with 7 bases that match TRBD1. The CDR3 is 14 amino acids. Germline V CDR1 and CDR2: SGHNT, YYREEE (reference sequence). The V gene end was trimmed by 4 bases and the J gene end by 0 bases; junction bases not matched to a gene: 4. The CDR3 is CASSPDRISYEQYF. DNA of the CDR3: TGTGCCAGCAGCCCGGACAGGATCTCCTACGAGCAGTACTTC.

The V call is TRBV30, the J call TRBJ2-3, with 8 bases identical to TRBD2. Per the germline V gene, CDR1 is GTSNPN and CDR2 is SVGIG (reference sequence). V lost 3 bases to trimming and J lost 1 base; unmatched junction nucleotides: 6. This CDR3 is 15 amino acids long. In DNA, the CDR3 is TGTGCCTGGAGCCCTGGAGCGGGGGGCACAGATACGCAGTATTTT. This encodes CAWSPGAGGTDTQYF. The full variable domain, with the rest looked up from reference TRBV30 and TRBJ2-3, is SQTIHQWPATLVQPVGSPLSLECTVEGTSNPNLYWYRQAAGRGLQLLFYSVGIGQISSEVPQNLSASRPQDRQFILSSKKLLLSDSGFYLCAWSPGAGGTDTQYFGPGTRLTVL.

The chain employs TRBV6-1 and TRBJ1-1; D unresolved. The CDR3 contains 13 residues. The germline CDR1 and CDR2 sequences are MNHNS and SASEGT. V was clipped by 7 bases and J by 1 base, with 10 bases between them. The CDR3 DNA reads as TGTGCCAGCATAGAGGAGGGGAACACTGAAGCTTTCTTT. This translates into CASIEEGNTEAFF.

The chain has TRBV19 and TRBJ2-4; TRBD2 agrees at 12 bases. Germline lookup yields CDR1 LNHDA and CDR2 SQIVND (reference sequence). CDR3 size: 17 residues. J lost 7 bases, V lost 4 bases, and 11 bases had no gene match. In DNA form, the CDR3 reads TGTGCCAGTAGTACCCGGACTAGCGGGATGGGGCGGAACATTCAGTACTTC. Its protein product is CASSTRTSGMGRNIQYF. Full variable domain (missing parts from reference TRBV19 and TRBJ2-4): DGGITQSPKYLFRKEGQNVTLSCEQNLNHDAMYWYRQDPGQGLRLIYYSQIVNDFQKGDIAEGYSVSREKKESFPLTVTSAQKNPTAFYLCASSTRTSGMGRNIQYFGAGTRLSVL.

The chain uses TRBV28 and TRBJ1-3, with unresolved D. The CDR3 contains 16 residues. Trimming pared 5 bases from V and 4 bases from J, leaving 18 bases between. Germline V gene lookup returns CDR1 MDHEN and CDR2 SYDVKM. The CDR3 loop reads CASSPHPGVIGNTIYF. The CDR3 region has the DNA TGTGCCAGCAGTCCTCACCCCGGGGTGATCGGAAACACCATATATTTT.

V gene TRBV27 combines with J gene TRBJ2-1; 12 positions agree with TRBD2. The V segment lost 5 bases and the J segment 7 bases; nucleotides outside the gene matches: 3. The CDR3 spans 14 residues. Germline values: CDR1 MNHEY, CDR2 SMNVEV (reference sequence). Here the CDR3 DNA reads TGTGCCAGCAGTAGACTAGCGGGGGTAAATGAGCAGTTCTTC. The encoded protein is CASSRLAGVNEQFF.

The genes are TRBV7-3 and TRBJ2-1, with 7 bases identical to TRBD2. J was trimmed by 6 bases and V by 3 bases; bases with no gene match: 5. Germline V gene sequence: CDR1 SGHTA, CDR2 FQGTGA. CDR3 length: 14 residues. The CDR3 is CASSFGRPPNEQFF. The CDR3 DNA reads as TGTGCCAGCAGCTTCGGGAGGCCCCCCAATGAGCAGTTCTTC.

The V gene is TRBV6-6, the J gene TRBJ1-4; D ambiguous. Germline V CDR1 and CDR2: MNHNY, SVGAGI (reference sequence). The CDR3 sequence is 13 residues long. The V end lost 5 bases, the J end lost 5 bases, and 9 bases lay between the germline ends. The DNA of the CDR3 is TGTGCCAGCAGTACGGAGTACAATGAAAAACTGTTTTTT. Translating it yields CASSTEYNEKLFF.

The chain uses TRBV5-5 and TRBJ1-4; no firm D call. This CDR3 contains 15 residues. V was clipped by 0 bases and J by 0 bases, with 6 bases between them. CDR1 and CDR2 (germline): SGHKS, YYEKEE (reference sequence). The CDR3 loop reads CASSLVPATNEKLFF. The CDR3 bases are TGTGCCAGCAGCTTGGTGCCAGCAACTAATGAAAAACTGTTTTTT.

The V and J genes are TRBV2 and TRBJ2-5; 7 nucleotides align to TRBD1. J gave up 4 bases and V 5 bases, and 7 bases lay outside the gene matches. The CDR3 has 14 amino acids. The germline gives CDR1 SNHLY, CDR2 FYNNEI. The CDR3 DNA sequence: TGTGCCAGCAGTCTGGGACAGCTTAGAGAGACCCAGTACTTC. Protein product: CASSLGQLRETQYF.

The genes are TRBV12-5 and TRBJ1-2; D gene uncertain. The CDR3 runs to 12 residues. V lost 6 bases and J lost 4, with 9 bases in between. Per the germline V gene, CDR1 is LGHNT and CDR2 is FRNRAP. This chain's CDR3 is CASGGSGYGYTF. The CDR3 DNA reads TGTGCTAGTGGGGGGAGCGGCTATGGCTACACCTTC.

This clone was detected only once. V and J are TRBV30 and TRBJ1-6; 7 nucleotides align to TRBD1. The V and J ends lost 0 bases and 9 bases, in that order; junction bases with no gene match: 5. From germline, CDR1 is GTSNPN and CDR2 SVGIG (reference sequence). This CDR3 contains 14 residues. For the CDR3, the DNA is TGTGCCTGGAGTGTACAACAGGGGCTTTCACCCCTCCACTTT. Protein sequence: CAWSVQQGLSPLHF.

This chain uses TRBV2 with TRBJ1-1, with 7 positions matching TRBD1. V dropped 6 bases and J dropped 3; count of bases not matched to a gene: 7. CDR1 and CDR2 from the germline V gene are SNHLY and FYNNEI. The CDR3 extends over 14 amino acids. CDR3 bases: TGTGCCAGCAGAAACAGGGGTGGATACACTGAAGCTTTCTTT. Amino acid sequence: CASRNRGGYTEAFF.

This chain uses TRBV30 with TRBJ2-2; possibly TRBD1 for D (6 bases). Germline V gene lookup returns CDR1 GTSNPN and CDR2 SVGIG (reference sequence). CDR3 length: 15 amino acids. V was clipped by 0 bases and J by 2 bases, with 10 bases between them. The CDR3 loop reads CAWSVGAANTGELFF. As DNA, the CDR3 is TGTGCCTGGAGTGTGGGGGCAGCTAACACCGGGGAGCTGTTTTTT.

This chain links TRBV5-1 with TRBJ2-5; TRBD1 is a possible D gene (6 bases). The V gene's germline CDR1 is SGHRS and CDR2 YFSETQ. V gave up 0 bases and J gave up 5 bases, with 11 bases separating them. This CDR3 comprises 14 residues. The CDR3 DNA follows: TGCGCCAGCAGCTTGGCAGGGGCAGGCGAGACCCAGTACTTC. This sequence encodes CASSLAGAGETQYF.

This clone was recorded once. The V call is TRBV21-1, the J call TRBJ1-5; TRBD1 is the table's D call, not checked against the DNA. TRBV21-1 is designated a pseudogene. This CDR3 spans 12 amino acids. CDR3 coding DNA: TGTGCCAGCAGGGGGCCCTGGCAGCCCCAGCATTTT. Its protein product is CASRGPWQPQHF.

This clone was recorded only once. The chain combines TRBV4-1 with TRBJ1-2; D may be TRBD1 (5 bases). The length of the CDR3 is 16 residues. From germline, CDR1 is MGHRA and CDR2 YSYEKL. Trimming took off 4 bases at V and 5 bases at J, with 20 bases between the two ends. For the CDR3, the DNA is TGCGCCAGCAGCCTCCTTAGGGGTACCGAGTGGTATGGCTACACCTTC. Its translation: CASSLLRGTEWYGYTF.

In nucleotides, the CDR3 is TGTGCCAGCAGTCTAGCGGAGACGGCTGCAGATACGCAGTATTTT. It translates to CASSLAETAADTQYF. The chain is built from TRBV6-1 and TRBJ2-3; 7 nucleotides line up with TRBD2. The CDR3 length is 15 residues. Per the germline V gene, CDR1 is MNHNS and CDR2 is SASEGT. Trimming took 5 bases from V and 4 from J; bases not matched to a gene: 9.

Details on this clone: A junction end diverges from the germline sequence, so it may reflect a read error. CDR3 sequence reads: CSSSRSGTAETQYF. The CDR3 coding sequence is TGTTCCAGCAGCCGATCCGGGACTGCAGAGACCCAGTACTTC. The chain links TRBV7-9 to TRBJ2-5, with D possibly matching TRBD2 (6 bases). Germline values: CDR1 SEHNR, CDR2 FQNEAQ (reference sequence). The CDR3 is made up of 14 amino acids.

This clone was picked up a small number of times. The rearrangement links TRBV2 to TRBJ1-5; D is perhaps TRBD1 (6 bases). The CDR3 is made up of 14 amino acids. Germline CDR1 and CDR2: SNHLY and FYNNEI. V lost 5 bases and J 5 bases, leaving 13 bases between the germline ends. The CDR3 reads CASSPQGSDQPQHF. CDR3 sequence (DNA): TGTGCCAGCAGTCCCCAGGGGAGTGATCAGCCCCAGCATTTT.

This clone was detected once. J is TRBJ2-7 and V is TRBV7-8, with TRBD2 matching over 11 bases. V lost 5 bases, J lost 2 bases, and 11 bases stayed unmatched. The germline V gene has CDR1 SGHVS and CDR2 FQNEAQ. CDR3 size: 17 residues. The CDR3 is CASSTTSGGITTYEQYF. DNA of the CDR3: TGTGCCAGCAGCACCACTAGCGGGGGAATCACCACCTACGAGCAGTACTTC.

The chain is built from TRBV5-6 and TRBJ1-2; D call uncertain. This CDR3 comprises 13 residues. CDR1 and CDR2 from the germline V gene are SGHDT and YYEEEE. The V end lost 3 bases, the J end lost 4 bases, and 10 bases lay between the germline ends. In DNA form, the CDR3 reads TGTGCCAGCAGCTGGAGGACTTCCTATGGCTACACCTTC. Translation gives CASSWRTSYGYTF.

The chain carries TRBV14 and TRBJ2-7; D is uncertain. The ends were cut back, 4 bases at V and 3 bases at J, with 4 bases in the middle. The germline V gene encodes CDR1 SGHDN and CDR2 FVKESK. The CDR3 covers 11 residues. The CDR3 DNA follows: TGTGCCAGCAGCCCCGGCTACGAGCAGTACTTC. This translates into CASSPGYEQYF.